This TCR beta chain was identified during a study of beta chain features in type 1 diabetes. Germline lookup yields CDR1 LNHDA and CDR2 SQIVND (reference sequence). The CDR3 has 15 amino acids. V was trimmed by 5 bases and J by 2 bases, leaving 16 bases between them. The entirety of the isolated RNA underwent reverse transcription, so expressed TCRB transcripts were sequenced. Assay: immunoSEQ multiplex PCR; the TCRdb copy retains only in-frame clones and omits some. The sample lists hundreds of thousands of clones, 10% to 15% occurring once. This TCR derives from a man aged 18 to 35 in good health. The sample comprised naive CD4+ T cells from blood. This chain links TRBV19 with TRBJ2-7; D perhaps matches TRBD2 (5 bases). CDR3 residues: CASSLPGFRPYEQYF. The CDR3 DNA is TGTGCCAGTAGTTTACCGGGGTTTCGGCCCTACGAGCAGTACTTC.